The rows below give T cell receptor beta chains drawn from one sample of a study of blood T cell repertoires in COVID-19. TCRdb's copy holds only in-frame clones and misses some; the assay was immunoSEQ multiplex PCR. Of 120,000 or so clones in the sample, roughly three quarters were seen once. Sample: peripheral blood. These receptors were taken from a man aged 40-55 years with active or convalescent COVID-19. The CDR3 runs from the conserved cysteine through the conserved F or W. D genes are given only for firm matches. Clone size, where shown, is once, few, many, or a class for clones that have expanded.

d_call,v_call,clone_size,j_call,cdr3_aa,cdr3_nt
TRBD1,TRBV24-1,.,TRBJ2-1,CATSDPGQGISNEQFF,TGTGCCACCAGTGACCCGGGACAGGGGATCTCAAATGAGCAGTTCTTC
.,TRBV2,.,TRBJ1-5,CASSEEGINQPQHF,TGTGCCAGCAGTGAGGAGGGTATCAATCAGCCCCAGCATTTT
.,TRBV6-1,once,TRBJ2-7,CASSEALSPTGIYEQYF,TGTGCCAGCAGTGAAGCGCTTAGTCCCACAGGGATCTACGAGCAGTACTTC
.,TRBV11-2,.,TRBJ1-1,CASSLVSQRLPEAFF,TGTGCCAGCAGCTTAGTAAGCCAGCGTCTACCCGAAGCTTTCTTT
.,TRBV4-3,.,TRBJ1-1,CASSRITGSGNEAFF,TGCGCCAGCAGCCGAATAACAGGGAGTGGAAATGAAGCTTTCTTT
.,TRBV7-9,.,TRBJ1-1,CASSSPEWSKNTEAFF,TGTGCCAGCAGCTCCCCGGAGTGGTCGAAGAACACTGAAGCTTTCTTT
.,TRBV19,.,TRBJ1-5,CASSRGYSNQPQHF,TGTGCCAGTAGTAGAGGATATAGCAATCAGCCCCAGCATTTT
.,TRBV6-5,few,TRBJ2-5,CASSYGGSGTQYF,TGTGCCAGCAGTTATGGCGGGTCGGGGACCCAGTACTTC
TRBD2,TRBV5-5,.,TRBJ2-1,CASSIGTGISGSSYNEQFF,TGTGCCAGCAGCATCGGGACGGGGATCAGCGGGAGCTCCTACAATGAGCAGTTCTTC
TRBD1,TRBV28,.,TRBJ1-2,CASSFGSATGTYGYTF,TGTGCCAGCAGTTTCGGCTCCGCGACAGGGACGTATGGCTACACCTTC
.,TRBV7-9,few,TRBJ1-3,CASNILSGNTIYF,TGTGCCAGTAACATCCTCTCTGGAAACACCATATATTTT
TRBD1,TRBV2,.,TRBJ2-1,CASREDRQYNEQFF,TGTGCCAGCAGGGAGGACAGGCAATACAATGAGCAGTTCTTC
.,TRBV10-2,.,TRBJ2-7,CASSATGYEQYF,TGCGCCAGCAGTGCGACAGGTTACGAGCAGTACTTC
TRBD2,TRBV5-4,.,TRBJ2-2,CASSLPGLAEGGELFF,TGTGCCAGCAGCTTACCGGGACTAGCGGAAGGCGGGGAGCTGTTTTTT
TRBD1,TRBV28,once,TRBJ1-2,CASSFSGQGGYGYTF,TGTGCCAGCAGTTTTTCGGGACAGGGGGGCTATGGCTACACCTTC
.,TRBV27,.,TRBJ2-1,CASRIDYAKSLTAYNEQFF,TGTGCCAGCAGGATCGATTATGCCAAGTCGTTAACTGCCTACAATGAGCAGTTCTTC
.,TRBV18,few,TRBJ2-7,CASSPQGTYEQYF,TGTGCCAGCTCACCTCAGGGGACCTACGAGCAGTACTTC
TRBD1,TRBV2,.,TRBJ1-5,CASSEHRGDQPQHF,TGTGCCAGCAGTGAGCACAGGGGTGATCAGCCCCAGCATTTT
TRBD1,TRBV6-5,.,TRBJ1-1,CASSQGTGNTEAFF,TGTGCCAGCAGCCAAGGGACAGGAAACACTGAAGCTTTCTTT
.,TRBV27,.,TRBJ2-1,CASRYHRGGEQFF,TGTGCCAGCAGATATCACAGGGGGGGAGAGCAGTTCTTC
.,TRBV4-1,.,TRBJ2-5,CASSVGSSNPFEETQYF,TGCGCCAGCAGCGTGGGTAGCTCTAACCCTTTCGAAGAGACCCAGTACTTC
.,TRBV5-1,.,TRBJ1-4,CASSLAGTNEKLFF,TGCGCCAGCAGCTTGGCAGGGACTAATGAAAAACTGTTTTTT
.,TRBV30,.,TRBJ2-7,CAWNRVGREQYF,TGTGCCTGGAACAGGGTAGGACGCGAGCAGTACTTC
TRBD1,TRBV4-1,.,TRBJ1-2,CASSHRDRGRIEGLTNGYTF,TGCGCCAGCAGCCATCGGGACAGGGGGCGTATCGAGGGACTAACAAATGGCTACACCTTC
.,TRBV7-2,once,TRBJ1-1,CASSSNRWSEAFF,TGTGCCAGCAGCTCAAACCGTTGGAGTGAAGCTTTCTTT
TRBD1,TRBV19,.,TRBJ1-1,CASSPLTGMNTEAFF,TGTGCCAGTAGTCCCTTGACAGGGATGAACACTGAAGCTTTCTTT
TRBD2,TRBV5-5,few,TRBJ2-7,CASRQGLAPSGQYF,TGTGCCAGCAGGCAGGGACTAGCCCCTTCGGGGCAGTACTTC
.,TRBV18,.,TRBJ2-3,CASSRGPFVPGTLSDTQYF,TGTGCCAGCTCACGCGGCCCATTTGTCCCCGGGACACTCTCAGATACGCAGTATTTT
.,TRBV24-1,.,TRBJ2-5,CATSDLYGSYETQYF,TGTGCCACCAGTGATTTGTACGGTAGCTATGAGACCCAGTACTTC
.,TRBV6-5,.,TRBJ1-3,CASSYSRSGSGNTIYF,TGTGCCAGCAGTTACTCGAGGTCCGGTTCTGGAAACACCATATATTTT
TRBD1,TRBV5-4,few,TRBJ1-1,CASSLADRGYHTEAFF,TGTGCCAGCAGCTTGGCCGACAGGGGGTATCACACTGAAGCTTTCTTT
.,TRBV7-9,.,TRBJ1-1,CASSHRWARTEAFF,TGTGCCAGCAGCCACCGTTGGGCCCGGACTGAAGCTTTCTTT
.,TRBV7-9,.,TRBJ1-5,CASSLGGDQPQHF,TGTGCCAGCAGCTTAGGGGGGGATCAGCCCCAGCATTTT
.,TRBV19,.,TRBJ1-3,CASSITRGRSSGNTIYF,TGTGCCAGTAGTATAACGCGGGGCAGGTCCTCTGGAAACACCATATATTTT
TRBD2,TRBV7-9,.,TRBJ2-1,CASRRRLAYDNEQFF,TGTGCCAGCAGGAGACGACTAGCGTATGACAATGAGCAGTTCTTC
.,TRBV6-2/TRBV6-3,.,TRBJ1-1,CASSYQSGREAFF,TGTGCCAGCAGTTACCAGTCCGGCAGGGAAGCTTTCTTT
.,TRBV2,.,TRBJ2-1,CASSLTVLRSYNEQFF,TGTGCCAGCAGTTTGACAGTCCTACGATCCTACAATGAGCAGTTCTTC
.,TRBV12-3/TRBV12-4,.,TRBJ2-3,CASSQSDTQYF,TGTGCCAGCAGCCAGTCAGATACGCAGTATTTT
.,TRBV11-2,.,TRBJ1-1,CASSRDYSAAFF,TGTGCCAGCAGCCGAGATTACAGTGCTGCTTTCTTT
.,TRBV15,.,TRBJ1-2,CATSTMSNYGYTF,TGTGCCACCAGCACCATGTCTAACTATGGCTACACCTTC
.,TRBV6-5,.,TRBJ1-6,CASGDTYNSPLHF,TGTGCCAGCGGGGACACCTATAATTCACCCCTCCACTTT
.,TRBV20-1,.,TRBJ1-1,CSASEGGGTEAFF,TGCAGTGCTAGTGAGGGGGGAGGCACTGAAGCTTTCTTT
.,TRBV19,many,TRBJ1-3,CASSPDNVSGNTIYF,TGTGCCAGTAGTCCGGACAACGTCTCTGGAAACACCATATATTTT
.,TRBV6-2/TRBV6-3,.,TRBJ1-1,CASSPRSSPGAFF,TGTGCCAGCAGCCCGCGGTCCTCTCCGGGAGCTTTCTTT
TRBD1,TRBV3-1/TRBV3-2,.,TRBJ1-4,CASSFHSRQGPYEKLFF,TGTGCCAGCAGCTTCCATTCGCGACAGGGACCTTATGAAAAACTGTTTTTT
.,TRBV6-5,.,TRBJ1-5,CASRGGGEYQPQHF,TGTGCCAGCAGGGGGGGAGGGGAATATCAGCCCCAGCATTTT
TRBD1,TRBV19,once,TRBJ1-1,CASSINMFGTGGTEAFF,TGTGCCAGTAGTATAAATATGTTTGGGACAGGGGGCACTGAAGCTTTCTTT
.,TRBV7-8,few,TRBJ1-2,CASSAHRVAGGYTF,TGTGCCAGCAGCGCCCACAGGGTGGCCGGCGGCTACACCTTC
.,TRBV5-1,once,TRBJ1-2,CASSLIQGSGYTF,TGCGCCAGCAGCTTGATTCAGGGAAGCGGCTACACCTTC
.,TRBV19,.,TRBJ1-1,CASKGGGGSTEAFF,TGTGCCAGTAAAGGGGGGGGTGGTAGCACTGAAGCTTTCTTT
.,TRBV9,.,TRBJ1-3,CASSGLSGNTIYF,TGTGCCAGCAGCGGTCTCTCTGGAAACACCATATATTTT
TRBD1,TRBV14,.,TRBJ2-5,CASSRDNRGRFGETQYF,TGTGCCAGCAGCCGAGATAACAGGGGGCGGTTTGGAGAGACCCAGTACTTC
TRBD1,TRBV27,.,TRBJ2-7,CASSRSTPGQVTYEQYF,TGTGCCAGCAGCCGTTCGACGCCGGGACAGGTGACCTACGAGCAGTACTTC
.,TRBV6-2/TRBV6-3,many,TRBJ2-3,CASSYTSTDTQYF,TGTGCCAGCAGTTACACTAGCACAGATACGCAGTATTTT
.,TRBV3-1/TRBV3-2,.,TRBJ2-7,CASSQVGSSDLSYEQYF,TGTGCCAGCAGCCAAGTAGGGTCTAGCGATCTCTCCTACGAGCAGTACTTC